This T cell receptor beta chain was captured by sequencing in a study of human T cells and chemical hapten exposure. Study-level results: Alopecia in all donors means immunity may differ from healthy individuals. Patch test score tracked positively with PT1 expanded TCR counts.

Using its own MiXCR run on the RACE reads, TCRdb lists one record per CDR3 protein. The table shows about 340,000 distinct CDR3 sequences, with around 7% occurring only once. Time point meaning: patch test 1, 2 weeks after DPC sensitization. The treatment: therapeutic diphenylcyclopropenone sensitization with weekly scalp DPC. This CDR3 is 15 amino acids long. Trimming at V came to 5 bases and at J to 2 bases, leaving 5 bases not matched to a gene. Germline CDR1 and CDR2: SEHNR and FQNEAQ (reference sequence). This clonotype occurred a few times. Its cognate antigen is unknown. Source: whole blood, taken in connection with sensitization to the hapten diphenylcyclopropenone (DPC). This clonotype was sampled from a young woman with alopecia areata. Some clones in this sample may be carry-over from other donors' samples. J is TRBJ2-2 and V is TRBV7-9, with 7 bases matching TRBD1. CDR3 sequence reads: CASSPDRRNTGELFF. The CDR3 bases are TGTGCCAGCAGCCCGGACAGGAGAAACACCGGGGAGCTGTTTTTT.